This T cell receptor beta chain was sequenced in a study of OX40 agonist ivuxolimab in advanced cancers. Study-level background: The dose-escalation cohort had hepatocellular carcinoma, melanoma, renal cell or head and neck cancer. Study-level points and caveats: In the 0.1 to 3.0 mg/kg range, CD4+ and CD8+ blood T cells had expanded clonally by week 6. Low normalized T-cell clonal expansion was additionally recorded for some nonresponders.

Notes on this clone: The antigen is not known.

Sequencing used immunoSEQ multiplex PCR; TCRdb keeps in-frame clones, though not all of them. The sample includes 60,000 or so clones, about 90% of them seen just once. Looked up from germline, CDR1 is LNHDA and CDR2 is SQIVND (reference sequence). This CDR3 is 13 amino acids long. The ends were cut back, 6 bases at V and 6 bases at J, with 15 bases in the middle. Sequencing used CD4+ or CD8+ T cells sorted from blood, obtained in a trial of the OX40 agonist ivuxolimab. The V call is TRBV19, the J call TRBJ2-7, with a weak D call TRBD2 (6 bases). This clonotype originated in an adult with an advanced solid tumor such as melanoma, head and neck, liver or kidney cancer. The CDR3 loop reads CASRDSGAIEQYF. The CDR3 DNA sequence: TGTGCCAGTAGGGACTCGGGAGCCATCGAGCAGTACTTC.